The present TCR beta chain was sequenced within a study of blood T cell repertoires in COVID-19. The wider study: Acute-phase and convalescent COVID-19 samples originated in the United States, Italy and Spain. The cDNA or gDNA used as material had been derived from T cells, B-cell-depleted T cells, or PBMCs.

This CDR3 contains 14 residues. Looked up from germline, CDR1 is LNHDA and CDR2 is SQIVND (reference sequence). V was clipped by 9 bases and J by 4 bases, with 16 bases between them. Sequencing used immunoSEQ multiplex PCR; TCRdb keeps in-frame clones, though not all of them. Altogether about 120,000 clones are present, 84% being singletons, with the ten largest covering about 4%. The material sequenced was PBMCs or T cells enriched from blood (not recorded which). The TCR sequence derives from a woman aged 25 to 39 who had recovered from COVID-19. The chain carries TRBV19 and TRBJ1-5; tentative D call: TRBD1 (5 bases). In nucleotides, the CDR3 is TGTGCCAGCAGGGCAGGGATTCGTAATCAGCCCCAGCATTTT. Residues: CASRAGIRNQPQHF.